This T cell receptor beta chain originates from a study of Ad26.COV2.S vaccination and SARS-CoV-2 variants. Treatment reported: some 20 received Ad26.COV2.S at low or high dose, single or two shots; roughly five received placebo; per-sample allocation not given. Following the first vaccine or placebo injection, samples were taken on day 63. The donor's status was that of an adult aged 18-55 years in Boston. Only in-frame clones appear in the TCRdb table, and some are missing; sequencing was by immunoSEQ multiplex PCR. This table holds around 450,000 clones, 89% found once. This TCR was recovered from a person aged 18-60 years who received the Ad26.COV2.S COVID-19 vaccine or a placebo. Specimen: peripheral blood, collected in a trial of Ad26.COV2.S vaccine versus placebo.

The CDR3 loop reads CATSSSWEAYEQYF. The CDR3, as DNA: TGTGCCACCAGCAGTTCATGGGAGGCCTACGAGCAGTACTTC. The rearrangement links TRBV15 to TRBJ2-7; perhaps TRBD2 as D (6 bases). CDR3 length: 14 amino acids. Germline values: CDR1 LNHNV, CDR2 YYDKDF (reference sequence). Trimming cost V 3 bases and J 2 bases, with 11 bases left between them. The variable domain in full, completed from reference TRBV15 and TRBJ2-7, reads DAMVIQNPRYQVTQFGKPVTLSCSQTLNHNVMYWYQQKSSQAPKLLFHYYDKDFNNEADTPDNFQSRRPNTSFCFLDIRSPGLGDTAMYLCATSSSWEAYEQYFGPGTRLTVT.